The rows below give T cell receptor beta chains drawn from one sample of a study of blood T cell repertoires in COVID-19. Assay: immunoSEQ multiplex PCR; the TCRdb copy retains only in-frame clones and omits some. The sample lists 110,000 or so clones, roughly 85% occurring once. The sequenced sample was peripheral blood. Receptors originate from a human donor in a cohort sampled during active COVID-19. The CDR3 runs from the conserved cysteine through the conserved F or W. Fields, in order: D gene, V gene, clone size, J gene, CDR3 DNA, CDR3 protein. A D gene is named only where the DNA matches it firmly. The listing skips clone size in some rows; elsewhere it reads once, few, many or a size class.

NA	TRBV7-3	NA	TRBJ2-7	TGTGCCAGCACGTGCGAGCAGTACTTC	CASTCEQYF
TRBD2	TRBV25-1	NA	TRBJ2-2	TGTGCCAGCAGTGTGGCTAGCGGGGGCCGATTCACCGGGGAGCTGTTTTTT	CASSVASGGRFTGELFF
NA	TRBV2	NA	TRBJ1-3	TGTGCCAGCGCCGGGGGAAGGAGCTCTGGAAACACCATATATTTT	CASAGGRSSGNTIYF
NA	TRBV6-2/TRBV6-3	NA	TRBJ1-5	TGTGCCAGCAGTTACTCGCGCAGGGGTAGCAATCAGCCCCAGCATTTT	CASSYSRRGSNQPQHF
TRBD1	TRBV7-9	NA	TRBJ1-2	TGTGCCAGCAGCCCCCCGGACAGGTTTGGCTACACCTTC	CASSPPDRFGYTF
NA	TRBV6-1	NA	TRBJ1-5	TGTGCCAGCAGTGAAGGAGGGAATAGCAATCAGCCCCAGCATTTT	CASSEGGNSNQPQHF
NA	TRBV7-2	NA	TRBJ1-4	TGTGCCAGCAGGAGTAGGCAGCGGAATGAAAAACTGTTTTTT	CASRSRQRNEKLFF
TRBD2	TRBV12-3/TRBV12-4	few	TRBJ2-1	TGTGCCAGCAGTGGGGGGGAGAATGAGCAGTTCTTC	CASSGGENEQFF
NA	TRBV19	NA	TRBJ2-3	TGTGCCAGTAGCCCCCGGGGGACAGTTTCTGGCACAGATACGCAGTATTTT	CASSPRGTVSGTDTQYF
NA	TRBV3-1/TRBV3-2	once	TRBJ2-1	TGTGCCAGCAGCCAAGACAGGGAAAATGAGCAGTTCTTC	CASSQDRENEQFF
TRBD1	TRBV19	NA	TRBJ1-5	TGTGCCAGTAGTCCCTTTACAGGGGTAGGCCAGCCCCAGCATTTT	CASSPFTGVGQPQHF
NA	TRBV3-1/TRBV3-2	once	TRBJ2-2	TGTGCCAGCAGTCCCGGGACATTCACCGGGGAGCTGTTTTTT	CASSPGTFTGELFF
NA	TRBV6-2/TRBV6-3	NA	TRBJ2-7	TGTGCCAGCAGCAAGGGGGTTCCCTACGAGCAGTACTTC	CASSKGVPYEQYF
TRBD1	TRBV4-2	NA	TRBJ2-1	TGTGCCAGCAGCCAACCTACAGGGGCCGTCCCTGAGCAGTTCTTC	CASSQPTGAVPEQFF
TRBD1	TRBV7-3	NA	TRBJ2-1	TGTGCCAGCAGCCCCCAAGTTGGGACAGCCTACAATGAGCAGTTCTTC	CASSPQVGTAYNEQFF
NA	TRBV6-5	NA	TRBJ2-5	TGTGCCAGCAGCGGGACTCCTATCGGGGAGACCCAGTACTTC	CASSGTPIGETQYF
TRBD1	TRBV7-2	NA	TRBJ2-7	TGTGCCAGCAGTTATGTCCAGGGGGCTTCCTACGAGCAGTACTTC	CASSYVQGASYEQYF
TRBD1	TRBV28	NA	TRBJ2-7	TGTGCCAGCCTTCGGGACAGGGGTAGGTACGAGCAGTACTTC	CASLRDRGRYEQYF
NA	TRBV15	few	TRBJ2-2	TGTGCCACCAGCAGTCTAGCACGCGGGGAGCTGTTTTTT	CATSSLARGELFF
TRBD1	TRBV19	NA	TRBJ2-7	TGTGCCAGTAGTCCCGGGACAGGGGGCTGGAACGAGCAGTACTTC	CASSPGTGGWNEQYF
TRBD1	TRBV7-2	once	TRBJ2-7	TGTGCCAGCAGGCCGGGACAGGGGGCATTCGAGCAGTACTTC	CASRPGQGAFEQYF
NA	TRBV5-1	NA	TRBJ2-5	TGCGCCAGCAGCTTGGGAGGAGTGGGAGAGACCCAGTACTTC	CASSLGGVGETQYF